These 12 T cell receptor beta chains were sequenced from one sample in a study of blood T cell repertoires in COVID-19. Some clones are missing from TCRdb's copy, which holds only in-frame ones; the method was immunoSEQ multiplex PCR. The sample includes around 310,000 clones, under 90% of them seen just once. The source material was PBMCs or T cells enriched from blood (not recorded which). The receptors stem from a woman aged 25 to 39 who had recovered from COVID-19.

The chain employs TRBV3-1 (or the pseudogene TRBV3-2) and TRBJ1-5; D ambiguous. The CDR3 covers 12 residues. From germline, CDR1 is LGHDT and CDR2 YNNKEL (reference sequence). The V end lost 6 bases, the J end lost 7 bases, and 10 bases lay between the germline ends. Here the CDR3 reads CASSSPGQPQHF. CDR3 sequence (DNA): TGTGCCAGCAGTTCCCCGGGGCAGCCCCAGCATTTT.

This chain links TRBV3-1 (or the pseudogene TRBV3-2) with TRBJ1-2, with 10 positions matching TRBD1. Germline V gene lookup returns CDR1 LGHDT and CDR2 YNNKEL (reference sequence). Unmatched junction bases numbered 12, after V lost 7 bases and J lost 7 bases. This CDR3 spans 15 amino acids. The CDR3 region has the DNA TGTGCCAGCATTTCGGGGACAGGGGTCGGGGGTGGCTACACCTTC. It specifies CASISGTGVGGGYTF.

The chain combines TRBV28 with TRBJ2-5, with a possible D match to TRBD2 (6 bases). The CDR3 extends over 14 amino acids. Germline CDR1 MDHEN, CDR2 SYDVKM. Trimming took off 2 bases at V and 2 bases at J, with 9 bases between the two ends. The CDR3 nucleotides are TGTGCCAGCAGTTTAGGTCGGGAGCAAGAGACCCAGTACTTC. Its translation: CASSLGREQETQYF.

The chain joins TRBV11-2 to TRBJ2-5; D is possibly TRBD1 (6 bases). Trimming removed 1 base at V and 9 bases at J, with 18 bases between. This CDR3 has 15 residues. CDR1 is SGHAT, CDR2 FQNNGV, per germline. CDR3 in amino acids: CASSLGVTGSRSQYF. CDR3 sequence (DNA): TGTGCCAGCAGCTTAGGAGTTACAGGGTCCCGCTCCCAGTACTTC.

The V and J genes are TRBV29-1 and TRBJ2-7, with a tentative D call TRBD1 (6 bases). The germline CDR1 and CDR2 sequences are SQVTM and ANQGSEA. Trimming took off 7 bases at V and 2 bases at J, with 12 bases between the two ends. CDR3 size: 12 residues. CDR3 amino acids: CSAEWGPYEQYF. The CDR3 coding sequence is TGCAGCGCTGAGTGGGGGCCCTACGAGCAGTACTTC.

This chain joins TRBV2 and TRBJ2-1, with D maybe TRBD2 (5 bases). Germline lookup yields CDR1 SNHLY and CDR2 FYNNEI. This CDR3 has 14 residues. Deletions cut 8 bases from V and 0 bases from J, with 11 bases between. The CDR3 region has the DNA TGTGCCAGCGGGAGCGGTAGCTCCTACAATGAGCAGTTCTTC. It yields the protein CASGSGSSYNEQFF.

This chain joins TRBV5-1 and TRBJ2-3; 10 bases fit TRBD1. Germline CDR1 is SGHRS and CDR2 is YFSETQ. V shed 5 bases and J 3 bases; nucleotides not matched to a gene: 3. CDR3 length: 14 residues. The CDR3 is CASRRGQGTDTQYF. The CDR3 DNA follows: TGCGCCAGCAGGAGGGGACAGGGGACAGATACGCAGTATTTT.

This sequence joins TRBV28 and TRBJ2-1, with 10 bases matching TRBD2. The CDR3 runs to 13 residues. Germline V gene lookup returns CDR1 MDHEN and CDR2 SYDVKM. The junction had 2 bases not matched to a gene; V was cut back by 6 bases and J by 6 bases. The CDR3 is CASRLAGPNEQFF. The CDR3 nucleotides read TGTGCCAGCAGACTAGCGGGGCCCAATGAGCAGTTCTTC.

This clone has a single count. The V gene is TRBV30, the J gene TRBJ1-5; the D gene is possibly TRBD1 (5 bases). This CDR3 contains 12 residues. The germline gives CDR1 GTSNPN, CDR2 SVGIG (reference sequence). Trimming shortened V by 3 bases and J by 6 bases, and 9 bases separated the two germline ends. The CDR3: CAWSQGGQPQHF. The CDR3 bases are TGTGCCTGGAGCCAGGGAGGTCAGCCCCAGCATTTT.

The V call is TRBV4-2, the J call TRBJ2-1, with 14 bases that match TRBD2. CDR1 and CDR2 (germline): LGHNA, YNFKEQ. The CDR3 length is 16 residues. Trimming cost V 2 bases and J 12 bases; bases outside gene matches: 9. As DNA, the CDR3 is TGTGCCAGCAGCCAAATGTCGGGACTAGCGGGAGCTAGGCAGTTCTTC. It encodes CASSQMSGLAGARQFF.

V is TRBV20-1 and J is TRBJ2-6; D is unclear. From germline, CDR1 is DFQATT and CDR2 SNEGSKA (reference sequence). Deletions cut 3 bases from V and 0 bases from J, with 12 bases between. CDR3 length equals 16 residues. CDR3 sequence: CSASLSGHSGANVLTF. CDR3 in DNA: TGCAGTGCTAGTCTGTCAGGCCACTCTGGGGCCAACGTCCTGACTTTC.

The chain uses TRBV6-5 and TRBJ1-3, with D possibly matching TRBD1 (5 bases). The ends were cut back, 0 bases at V and 0 bases at J, with 9 bases in the middle. The CDR3 consists of 16 residues. Germline V gene sequence: CDR1 MNHEY, CDR2 SVGAGI. In nucleotides, the CDR3 is TGTGCCAGCAGTTACTCGACGGGGGTCTCTGGAAACACCATATATTTT. This sequence encodes CASSYSTGVSGNTIYF.